This TCR beta chain was identified during a study of blood T cells in healthy people across ages. Across the whole study: Template switching caught about one barcoded beta molecule for each two T cells.

The study's findings and limits: Estimates of diversity drawn from one million T cells were considered underestimates. Both naive CD4+ cell counts and diversity were greater in long-lived donors than in aged donors.

The germline gives CDR1 SQVTM, CDR2 ANQGSEA. V lost 8 bases, J lost 4 bases, and 11 bases lay in between. The CDR3 sequence is 12 residues long. A J-beta primer mix and a sample-barcoded 5' primer were used in a second PCR of roughly 7 to 12 cycles. A template-switch adaptor that had 12 random nucleotides put a tag on each cDNA molecule. Using its own MiXCR run on the 5' RACE reads, TCRdb lists one record per CDR3 protein. Counted here are some 1,500,000 distinct CDR3 sequences, roughly two fifths occurring once; the ten biggest clones make up about 3.8%. This clonotype turned up a few times. Its antigen is not identified.

Material for sequencing was blood. The source is a young woman in good health. The chain couples TRBV29-1 to TRBJ2-2; unclear D gene. The CDR3 spells CSSYLATGELFF. CDR3 coding DNA: TGCAGCTCCTACCTGGCCACCGGGGAGCTGTTTTTT.